One and the same sample provided the 20 T cell receptor beta chains below, sequenced in a study of blood T cell repertoires in COVID-19. Measured with immunoSEQ multiplex PCR; TCRdb has only the in-frame clones, and not every one. The sample carries approximately 89,000 clones, 80% recorded once. What was sequenced was peripheral blood. All receptors derive from a woman older than 75 with acute or convalescent COVID-19.

There are a few counts of this clone. The J gene is TRBJ1-2, the V gene TRBV7-2; 7 bases line up with TRBD1. Germline V lookup: CDR1 SGHTA, CDR2 FQGNSA. This CDR3 contains 14 residues. Germline trimming cut 5 bases from V and 5 bases from J; bases unmatched to any gene: 8. CDR3 coding DNA: TGTGCCAGCAGCGATGAGGACAGGACATATGGCTACACCTTC. This encodes CASSDEDRTYGYTF.

This chain joins TRBV18 and TRBJ1-2, with TRBD1 matching 10 bases. The V gene's germline CDR1 is KGHSH and CDR2 LQKENI. The J segment lost 9 bases and the V segment lost 6 bases, leaving 7 bases of the junction unmatched. The CDR3 consists of 13 residues. DNA for the CDR3: TGTGCCAGCTCCCCGAGACAGGGGGCTCGCTACACCTTC. Residues: CASSPRQGARYTF.

The gene calls are TRBV3-1 (or the pseudogene TRBV3-2) and TRBJ1-6, with a possible D match to TRBD1 (5 bases). V gave up 4 bases and J gave up 7 bases, with 14 bases separating them. This CDR3 contains 15 residues. CDR1 is LGHDT, CDR2 YNNKEL, per germline (reference sequence). CDR3 sequence reads: CASSPTGTVNSPLHF. For the CDR3, the DNA is TGTGCCAGCAGCCCCACCGGGACTGTGAATTCACCCCTCCACTTT.

This clone was seen only once. This chain uses TRBV19 with TRBJ2-7, with D possibly being TRBD1 (6 bases). V shed 4 bases and J shed 5 bases, with 15 bases lying between them. This CDR3 has 14 amino acids. Germline V gene data show CDR1 as LNHDA and CDR2 as SQIVND (reference sequence). DNA of the CDR3: TGTGCCAGTAGTAACGGACAGCCCCCTCACGAGCAGTACTTC. This codes for CASSNGQPPHEQYF.

The CDR3 nucleotides are TGCGCCAGCAGCTTGTTGAAGGAGGGGTCTGAAGCTTTCTTT. Protein sequence: CASSLLKEGSEAFF. The rearrangement links TRBV5-1 to TRBJ1-1, with TRBD1 as a possible D gene (5 bases). Germline V gene sequence: CDR1 SGHRS, CDR2 YFSETQ. This CDR3 has 14 residues. The V gene lost 1 base and the J gene lost 6 bases, with 13 bases spanning the gap.

As to this clone: The junction differs from germline at one of its ends, possibly a read error. The J gene is TRBJ1-6, the V gene TRBV9; 8 bases are shared with TRBD1. In germline, CDR1 is SGDLS, CDR2 YYNGEE. The CDR3 totals 13 residues. CDR3 nucleotide sequence: TGTGCCAGCAGCACTGGGACAGGAGGGCCCTTCGACTTT. It translates to CASSTGTGGPFDF.

The gene calls are TRBV9 and TRBJ2-3; TRBD1 aligns across 7 bases. The CDR3 has 14 residues. Germline trimming cut 4 bases from V and 3 bases from J; bases unmatched to any gene: 5. Germline V gene data show CDR1 as SGDLS and CDR2 as YYNGEE. Written as DNA, the CDR3 is TGTGCCAGCAGCCCACAGGGGAAAACAGATACGCAGTATTTT. This gives the protein CASSPQGKTDTQYF.

The table lists this clone with a few counts. The genes are TRBV28 and TRBJ1-5, with 7 bases matching TRBD1. V gave up 5 bases and J gave up 2 bases; unmatched junction bases: 6. From germline, CDR1 is MDHEN and CDR2 SYDVKM. The CDR3 is 15 residues long. The DNA of the CDR3 is TGTGCCAGCAGTAAAGGGACAGCTGGCAATCAGCCCCAGCATTTT. It translates to CASSKGTAGNQPQHF.

The rearrangement joins TRBV27 to TRBJ1-1; weak D call: TRBD1 (5 bases). CDR1 and CDR2 from the germline V gene are MNHEY and SMNVEV (reference sequence). The CDR3 is 16 residues long. Trimming shortened V by 5 bases and J by 4 bases, and 20 bases separated the two germline ends. The CDR3 DNA is TGTGCCAGCAGTGCCGGGTTGGGGCGCGGGGGCACTGAAGCTTTCTTT. Its translation is CASSAGLGRGGTEAFF.

This chain connects TRBV7-6 to TRBJ2-5; 9 nucleotides agree with TRBD1. V was clipped by 2 bases and J by 5 bases; unmatched bases: 0. The CDR3 length is 13 residues. CDR1 is SGHVS, CDR2 FNYEAQ, per germline. The CDR3 sequence is CASSLTGGETQYF. CDR3 bases: TGTGCCAGCAGCTTAACAGGGGGCGAGACCCAGTACTTC.

The rearrangement uses TRBV18 and TRBJ2-3; 7 positions match TRBD2. CDR1 and CDR2 from the germline V gene are KGHSH and LQKENI. The CDR3 is 12 residues long. The V segment lost 3 bases and the J segment 8 bases; nucleotides outside the gene matches: 2. In DNA form, the CDR3 reads TGTGCCAGCTCACCTTTAGCGGGTACGCAGTATTTT. It is translated as CASSPLAGTQYF.

This clone was seen only a few times. The rearrangement links TRBV29-1 to TRBJ1-2; 7 nucleotides agree with TRBD1. CDR1 and CDR2 (germline): SQVTM, ANQGSEA. V was clipped by 3 bases and J by 5 bases; unmatched bases: 3. The CDR3 spans 12 residues. The CDR3 DNA reads as TGCAGCGTTGAGTCAGGGGGGTATGGCTACACCTTC. It encodes CSVESGGYGYTF.

CDR3 sequence: CAIRGDRGNTEAFF. In DNA, the CDR3 is TGTGCCATCAGGGGGGACAGGGGGAACACTGAAGCTTTCTTT. The chain is built from TRBV10-3 and TRBJ1-1; 10 bases are shared with TRBD1. Germline trimming cut 6 bases from V and 1 base from J; bases unmatched to any gene: 2. CDR3 size: 14 residues. The germline CDR1 and CDR2 sequences are ENHRY and SYGVKD.

CDR3 coding DNA: TGTGCCACCAGTGATTTGCATGGGCGGGACAATGAGCAGTTCTTC. Protein product: CATSDLHGRDNEQFF. The rearrangement links TRBV24-1 to TRBJ2-1, with D perhaps matching TRBD2 (5 bases). The CDR3 runs 15 residues. V was shortened by 0 bases and J by 5 bases, with 10 bases between the two germline ends. Germline V lookup: CDR1 KGHDR, CDR2 SFDVKD.

The chain is built from TRBV7-8 and TRBJ2-7; 8 nucleotides align to TRBD1. This CDR3 region has 13 residues. V was pared by 3 bases and J by 5 bases, with 3 bases of the junction left unmatched. Germline values: CDR1 SGHVS, CDR2 FQNEAQ. The CDR3 DNA is TGTGCCAGCAGCTTTAACAGGGGGAACGAGCAGTACTTC. It is translated as CASSFNRGNEQYF.

This chain joins TRBV11-2 and TRBJ2-5; TRBD2 might be the D (7 bases). The germline V and J ends were trimmed by 1 base and 0 bases, with 12 bases remaining between them. This CDR3 contains 16 residues. The germline CDR1 and CDR2 sequences are SGHAT and FQNNGV. CDR3 sequence: CASSLGEGGYQETQYF. The CDR3 region has the DNA TGTGCCAGCAGCTTAGGGGAGGGGGGGTACCAAGAGACCCAGTACTTC.

The chain recombines TRBV7-2 with TRBJ2-5; 7 nucleotides match TRBD1. The CDR3 consists of 14 residues. Germline lookup yields CDR1 SGHTA and CDR2 FQGNSA. The trim removed 1 base at V and 1 base at J, leaving 0 bases unmatched. DNA for the CDR3: TGTGCCAGCAGCTTAGGACAGGGCCAAGAGACCCAGTACTTC. Its translation is CASSLGQGQETQYF.

This clone was seen just once. The chain employs TRBV21-1 and TRBJ2-5; no check of the table's D call, TRBD1, against the DNA was made. TRBV21-1 is described as a pseudogene. CDR3 size: 12 residues. CDR3 DNA sequence: TGTGCCAGCGGAGGGGGCAAAGAGACCCAGTACTTC. Translation: CASGGGKETQYF.

This sequence joins TRBV7-2 and TRBJ2-3; 11 bases are a match to TRBD1. The CDR3 loop spans 14 amino acids. Germline V lookup: CDR1 SGHTA, CDR2 FQGNSA. Losses at the gene ends were 5 bases for V and 6 bases for J; bases not matched to a gene: 4. For the CDR3, the DNA is TGTGCCAGCAGCCCTGGGACAGGGGGGGATACGCAGTATTTT. It yields the protein CASSPGTGGDTQYF. Filled out from reference TRBV7-2 and TRBJ2-3, the complete variable domain reads GAGVSQSPSNKVTEKGKDVELRCDPISGHTALYWYRQSLGQGLEFLIYFQGNSAPDKSGLPSDRFSAERTGGSVSTLTIQRTQQEDSAVYLCASSPGTGGDTQYFGPGTRLTVL.

The chain recombines TRBV7-3 with TRBJ1-1; TRBD1 aligns across 7 bases. Germline CDR1 is SGHTA and CDR2 is FQGTGA. The CDR3 contains 14 residues. Trimming cost V 3 bases and J 0 bases; bases outside gene matches: 1. CDR3 in amino acids: CASSLTGMNTEAFF. As DNA, the CDR3 is TGTGCCAGCAGCTTGACAGGGATGAACACTGAAGCTTTCTTT. The full variable domain, its missing parts supplied by reference TRBV7-3 and TRBJ1-1, is GAGVSQTPSNKVTEKGKYVELRCDPISGHTALYWYRQSLGQGPEFLIYFQGTGAADDSGLPNDRFFAVRPEGSVSTLKIQRTERGDSAVYLCASSLTGMNTEAFFGQGTRLTVV.